This TCR beta chain was identified in a study of blood T cell repertoires in COVID-19. About the study: Samples taken during acute and convalescent COVID-19 were collected in the United States, Italy and Spain.

The CDR3 contains 14 residues. CDR1 and CDR2 (germline): SGHTS, YDEGEE. Trimming pared 1 base from V and 8 bases from J, leaving 15 bases between. Authors' processing steps: Estimation of nucleated cell counts was performed using reference gene primer amplification. Sequencing was performed with immunoSEQ multiplex PCR; in TCRdb, only in-frame clones are kept and a portion is missing. The V and J calls and the clone size are those of that table, but D and trimming were determined from the DNA. The table lists about 260,000 clones, around 86% of them singletons. This clonotype originated in a woman aged 40 to 49 who had recovered from COVID-19. The chain carries TRBV5-8 and TRBJ1-2; D is unresolved. Specimen: peripheral blood. The CDR3 loop is CASSLRLGERGYTF. The DNA for the CDR3 is TGTGCCAGCAGCTTGAGGCTAGGAGAACGGGGCTACACCTTC.